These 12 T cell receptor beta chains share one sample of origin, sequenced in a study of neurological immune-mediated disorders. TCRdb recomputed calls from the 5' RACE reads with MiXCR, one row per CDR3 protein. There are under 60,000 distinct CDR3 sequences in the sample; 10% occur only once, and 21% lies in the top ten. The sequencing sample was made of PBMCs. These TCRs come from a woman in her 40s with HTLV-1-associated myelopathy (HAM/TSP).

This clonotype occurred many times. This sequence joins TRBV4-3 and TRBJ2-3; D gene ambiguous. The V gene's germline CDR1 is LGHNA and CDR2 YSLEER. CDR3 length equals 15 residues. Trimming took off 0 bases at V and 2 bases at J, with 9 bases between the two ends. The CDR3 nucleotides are TGCGCCAGCAGCCAAGAAAGGGTCCCCACAGATACGCAGTATTTT. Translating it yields CASSQERVPTDTQYF.

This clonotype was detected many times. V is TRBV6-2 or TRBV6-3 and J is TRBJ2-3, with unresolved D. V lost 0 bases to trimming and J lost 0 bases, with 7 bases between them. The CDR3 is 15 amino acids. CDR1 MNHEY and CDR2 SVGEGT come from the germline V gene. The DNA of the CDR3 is TGTGCCAGCAGTTACTCTCCAACTAGCACAGATACGCAGTATTTT. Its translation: CASSYSPTSTDTQYF.

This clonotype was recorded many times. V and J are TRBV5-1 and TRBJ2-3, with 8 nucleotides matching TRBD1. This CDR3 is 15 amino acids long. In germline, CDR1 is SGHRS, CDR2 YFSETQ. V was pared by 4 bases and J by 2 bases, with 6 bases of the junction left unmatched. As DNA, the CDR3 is TGCGCCAGCAGCCCGCAGGGGGCGCTCACAGATACGCAGTATTTT. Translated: CASSPQGALTDTQYF.

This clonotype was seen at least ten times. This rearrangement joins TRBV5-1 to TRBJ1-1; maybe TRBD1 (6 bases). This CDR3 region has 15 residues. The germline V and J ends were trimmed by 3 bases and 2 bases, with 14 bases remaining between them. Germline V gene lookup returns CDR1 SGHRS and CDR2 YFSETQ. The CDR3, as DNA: TGCGCCAGCAGCTGGGAAGGGGGGAGTAACACTGAAGCTTTCTTT. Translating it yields CASSWEGGSNTEAFF.

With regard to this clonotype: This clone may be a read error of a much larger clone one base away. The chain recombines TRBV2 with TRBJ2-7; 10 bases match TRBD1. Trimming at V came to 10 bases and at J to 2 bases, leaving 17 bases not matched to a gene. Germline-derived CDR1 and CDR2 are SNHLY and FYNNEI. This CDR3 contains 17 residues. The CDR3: CAIRYRAGTGVPYEQYF. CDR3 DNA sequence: TGTGCCATCAGATATAGGGCCGGGACAGGGGTCCCCTACGAGCAGTACTTC.

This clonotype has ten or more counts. The CDR3 nucleotides read TGTGCCAGCAGATCCGGGACAGTCTTTTACAGCTCTGGGGCCAACGTCCTGACTTTC. Its translation: CASRSGTVFYSSGANVLTF. V usage is TRBV6-2 or TRBV6-3 and J usage is TRBJ2-6, with 7 bases lining up with TRBD1. The CDR3 loop spans 19 amino acids. Trimming at V came to 6 bases and at J to 0 bases, leaving 14 bases not matched to a gene. Germline CDR1 MNHEY, CDR2 SVGEGT.

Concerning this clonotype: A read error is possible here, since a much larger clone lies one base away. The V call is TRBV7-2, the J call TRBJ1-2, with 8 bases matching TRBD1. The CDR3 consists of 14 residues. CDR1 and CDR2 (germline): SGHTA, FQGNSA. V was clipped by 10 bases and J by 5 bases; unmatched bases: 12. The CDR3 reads CAIPRTGWRYGYTF. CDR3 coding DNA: TGTGCCATACCCCGGACAGGGTGGCGGTATGGCTACACCTTC.

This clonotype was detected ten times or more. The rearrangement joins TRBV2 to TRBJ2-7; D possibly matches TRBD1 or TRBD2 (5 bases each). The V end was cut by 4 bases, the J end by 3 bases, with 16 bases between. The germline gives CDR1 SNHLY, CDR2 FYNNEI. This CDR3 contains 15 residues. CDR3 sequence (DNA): TGTGCCAGCAGTGGGGACCCCACACGATTCTACGAGCAGTACTTC. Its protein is CASSGDPTRFYEQYF.

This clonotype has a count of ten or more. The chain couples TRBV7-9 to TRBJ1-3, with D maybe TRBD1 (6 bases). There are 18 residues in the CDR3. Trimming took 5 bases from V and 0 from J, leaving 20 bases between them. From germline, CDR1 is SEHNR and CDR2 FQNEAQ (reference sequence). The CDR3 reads CASSPLLPDRYSGNTIYF. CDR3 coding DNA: TGTGCCAGCAGCCCTCTACTGCCGGACAGATACTCTGGAAACACCATATATTTT.

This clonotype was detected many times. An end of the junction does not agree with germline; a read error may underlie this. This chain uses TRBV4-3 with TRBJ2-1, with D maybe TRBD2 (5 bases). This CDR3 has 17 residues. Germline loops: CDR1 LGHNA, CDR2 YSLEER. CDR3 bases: TGCGCCAGCAGCAAAGACCCCCTGAGTGGGAGCTACAATGAGCAGTTCTTC. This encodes CASSKDPLSGSYNEQFF.

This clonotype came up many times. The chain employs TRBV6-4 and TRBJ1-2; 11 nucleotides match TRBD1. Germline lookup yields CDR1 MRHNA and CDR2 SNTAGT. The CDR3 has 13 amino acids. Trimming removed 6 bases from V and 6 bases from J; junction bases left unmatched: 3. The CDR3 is CASSWTGGNGYTF. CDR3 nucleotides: TGTGCCAGCAGCTGGACAGGGGGCAATGGCTACACCTTC.

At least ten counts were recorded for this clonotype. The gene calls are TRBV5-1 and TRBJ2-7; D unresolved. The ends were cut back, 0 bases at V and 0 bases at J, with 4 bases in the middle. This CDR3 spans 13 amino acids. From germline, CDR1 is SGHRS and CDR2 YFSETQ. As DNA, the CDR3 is TGCGCCAGCAGCTTGGATCACTCCTACGAGCAGTACTTC. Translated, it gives CASSLDHSYEQYF.